Many counts were recorded for the clone carrying this T cell receptor beta chain. These data are taken from a study of identical twins. Germline values: CDR1 SNHLY, CDR2 FYNNEI. Trimming took 8 bases from V and 1 from J, leaving 11 bases between them. CDR3 size: 13 residues. The authors used template switching to add a universal primer site and gave cDNA unique molecular identifiers. MiXCR was run by TCRdb on the 5' RACE reads, yielding one entry per CDR3 protein. The table has a few hundred thousand distinct CDR3 sequences, 9% to 10% seen once; the top ten hold 2.5% to 3%. The same specimen was also included in a second study, on yellow fever vaccine responses in identical twins.

This receptor was taken from a woman aged 18-29 years in good health. Material: PBMCs. The chain combines TRBV2 with TRBJ1-1, with D perhaps matching TRBD1 (6 bases). The chain's CDR3 is CASRTVWNTEAFF. The CDR3 DNA follows: TGTGCCAGCCGGACAGTTTGGAACACTGAAGCTTTCTTT.